This T cell receptor (beta chain) emerged from a study of blood T cell repertoires in COVID-19. Study context: The United States, Italy and Spain supplied acute and convalescent COVID-19 samples. PBMCs, B-cell-depleted T cells, or T cells were the source of the cDNA or gDNA that made up the material.

The CDR3 consists of 15 residues. CDR1 and CDR2 from the germline V gene are LNHDA and SQIVND (reference sequence). Trimming at V came to 4 bases and at J to 5 bases, leaving 6 bases not matched to a gene. Original processing notes: Amplification with reference gene primers provided the estimates of nucleated cell counts. Only in-frame clones appear in the TCRdb table, and some are missing; sequencing was by immunoSEQ multiplex PCR. V and J calls plus clone size are reproduced from that table; the DNA served to infer D and trimming. This table holds about 150,000 clones, approximately 86% found once.

The genes are TRBV19 and TRBJ2-7; 12 bases map to TRBD2. The sequenced material came from peripheral blood. The sequence derives from a man between 65 and 85 years old with acute or convalescent COVID-19. CDR3 sequence (DNA): TGTGCCAGTAGTACCTCTAGCGGGAGGGTCCACGAGCAGTACTTC. It encodes CASSTSSGRVHEQYF.